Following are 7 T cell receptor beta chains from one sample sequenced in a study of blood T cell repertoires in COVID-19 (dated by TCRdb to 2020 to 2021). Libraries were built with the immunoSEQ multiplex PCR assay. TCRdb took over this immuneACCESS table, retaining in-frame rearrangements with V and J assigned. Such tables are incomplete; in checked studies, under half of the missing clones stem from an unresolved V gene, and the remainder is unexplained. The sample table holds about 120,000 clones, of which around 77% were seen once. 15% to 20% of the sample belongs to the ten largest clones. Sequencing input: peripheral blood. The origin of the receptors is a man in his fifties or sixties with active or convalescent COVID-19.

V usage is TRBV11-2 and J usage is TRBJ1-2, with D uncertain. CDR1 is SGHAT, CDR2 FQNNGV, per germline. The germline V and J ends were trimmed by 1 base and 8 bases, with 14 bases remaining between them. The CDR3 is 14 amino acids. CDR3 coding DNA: TGTGCCAGCAGCTTAGTAGGGCGGGCGAGAGGCTACACCTTC. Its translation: CASSLVGRARGYTF.

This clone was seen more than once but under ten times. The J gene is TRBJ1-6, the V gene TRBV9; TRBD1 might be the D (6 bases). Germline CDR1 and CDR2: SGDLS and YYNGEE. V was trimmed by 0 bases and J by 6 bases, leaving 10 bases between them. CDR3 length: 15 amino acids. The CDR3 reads CASSVGQAFNSPLHF. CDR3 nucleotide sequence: TGTGCCAGCAGCGTAGGACAGGCGTTTAATTCACCCCTCCACTTT.

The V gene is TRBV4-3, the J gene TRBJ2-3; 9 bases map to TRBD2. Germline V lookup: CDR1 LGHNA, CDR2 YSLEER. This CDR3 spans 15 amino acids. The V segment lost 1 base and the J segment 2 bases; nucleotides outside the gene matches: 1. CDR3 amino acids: CASSQGTSDTDTQYF. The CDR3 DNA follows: TGCGCCAGCAGCCAAGGGACTAGCGACACAGATACGCAGTATTTT.

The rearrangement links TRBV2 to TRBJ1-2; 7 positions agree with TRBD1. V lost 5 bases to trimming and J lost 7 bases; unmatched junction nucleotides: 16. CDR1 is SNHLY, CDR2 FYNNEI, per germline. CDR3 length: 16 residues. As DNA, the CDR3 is TGTGCCAGCAGTTTTTCCCAGGGGGAGATGGGTGGTGGCTACACCTTC. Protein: CASSFSQGEMGGGYTF.

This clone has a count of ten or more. CDR3 in amino acids: CASSSPGLSYEQYF. The CDR3 DNA is TGTGCCAGCAGTTCCCCCGGACTCTCCTACGAGCAGTACTTC. The chain carries TRBV6-5 and TRBJ2-7; D is perhaps TRBD2 (5 bases). The V gene lost 4 bases and the J gene lost 0 bases, with 10 bases spanning the gap. Germline CDR1 reads MNHEY; CDR2 reads SVGAGI. The length of the CDR3 is 14 residues.

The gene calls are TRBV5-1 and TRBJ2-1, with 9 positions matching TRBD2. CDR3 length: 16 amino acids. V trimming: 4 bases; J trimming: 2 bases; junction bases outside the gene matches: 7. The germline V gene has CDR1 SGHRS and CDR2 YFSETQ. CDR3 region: CASSPPAGGAYNEQFF. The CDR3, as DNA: TGCGCCAGCAGCCCACCAGCGGGAGGCGCCTACAATGAGCAGTTCTTC.

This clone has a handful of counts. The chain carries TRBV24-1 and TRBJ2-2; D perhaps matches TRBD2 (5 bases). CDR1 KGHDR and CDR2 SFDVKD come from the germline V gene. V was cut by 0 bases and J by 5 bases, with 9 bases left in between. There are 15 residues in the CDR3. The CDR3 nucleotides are TGTGCCACCAGTGATTTGGAGGGAAAGACCGGGGAGCTGTTTTTT. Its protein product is CATSDLEGKTGELFF.